This T cell receptor beta chain was retrieved from a study of post-analysis software for immune sequencing data (dated by TCRdb to the mid-2010s). At the level of the whole study: The recorded disease courses included relapsing-remitting, secondary progressive and progressive-relapsing multiple sclerosis, and some patients had no subtype annotation. A subset of samples was prepared in parallel using single-end sample barcoding, then pooled and co-amplified after Illumina adapter ligation. The patient repertoires were set against about 12 previously published healthy control repertoires from donors whose ages ranged from roughly 6 to 27 years. General study outcomes and caveats: Patients showed significantly higher frequencies than controls for a few TRBV segments, among them TRBV5-6, TRBV5-1 and TRBV20-1. The control group was slightly older than the multiple sclerosis patient group. Strong co-clustering of samples prepared in the same batch was shown by direct clustering with F measure, prompting a batch-effect correction. Significantly lower normalized Chao1 diversity was found in multiple sclerosis patients than in controls, suggesting substantial peripheral T-cell clonal expansion.

TCR beta repertoires were profiled from peripheral blood of roughly twelve young patients with multiple sclerosis to demonstrate the VDJtools post-analysis software. The multiple sclerosis patients were children and adolescents between about 6 and 16 years of age. Receptor amplification or capture employed PCR. Data came from an Illumina HiSeq 2500. Unique molecular identifiers were incorporated into TCR beta cDNA libraries to reduce PCR and sequencing biases. About 0.5 million cDNA molecules were obtained for every 1 to 10 million input T cells, so each molecule roughly corresponded to one T cell. The patient libraries were prepared and sequenced with the same protocol used for the earlier healthy control dataset. Samples belonging to the same batch were prepared together, multiplexed and sequenced on a shared HiSeq lane. As for how the authors treated the data: Raw barcoded reads were processed with MIGEC, discarding single-read molecular identifier groups before consensus assembly and CDR3 extraction. VDJtools was used for post-analysis of the clonotype tables, with diversity normalized by down-sampling every dataset to the smallest sample size. In repertoire overlap clustering, CDR3 amino acid sequences, but not nucleotide sequences, were matched to correct batch-related cross-sample contamination. TCRdb applied fastp at Q25 and MiXCR to the public reads, then kept only in-frame beta chains. For every CDR3 protein sequence, its rows merge into one entry that carries the most common genes and DNA. It is TCRdb's table, rather than the study itself, that gives the V and J calls and clone size. For this sample there are 800,000 to 950,000 distinct CDR3 sequences; roughly 50% appear just once. Approximately 4.4% of the sample goes to the ten largest clones.

Spanning cysteine to phenylalanine, the CDR3 consists of 17 amino acids. Only CDR3 DNA remains: 51 bases, in frame from the first base. For CDR1 and CDR2, the germline V gene (reference sequence) lists LNHNV and YYDKDF. Between the V and J ends, shortened by 0 bases and 3 bases respectively, the junction contains 12 bases. This clonotype turned up a few times. No antigen is known for it. No per-base quality is available; no much larger clone lies one base away. The receptor chain draws on TRBV15 and TRBJ2-6; the D call is tentative, TRBD1 or TRBD2, as each matches 5 bases. The source is a girl between 10 and 17 years old with multiple sclerosis. The sequenced material came from blood. The nucleotide sequence is TGTGCCACCAGCAGAGATGGGCAGGGACGTGGGGCCAACGTCCTGACTTTC. This sequence encodes CATSRDGQGRGANVLTF.